This TCR beta chain was sequenced during a study of T-cell reconstitution after alpha-beta-depleted transplantation in children. Preparation of the TCRbeta library involved a method that used unique molecular identifiers. MiXCR was run by TCRdb on the PCR reads, yielding one entry per CDR3 protein. This repertoire shows some 460,000 distinct CDR3 sequences, around 16% found once; its top ten account for around 30%. CDR1 is GTSNPN, CDR2 SVGIG, per germline (reference sequence). This CDR3 is 13 amino acids long. The junction had 2 bases not matched to a gene; V was cut back by 3 bases and J by 4 bases. This clonotype has more than one count but fewer than ten.

Sample: PBMCs, mostly from graft donor cells, taken 360 days after TCRalphabeta/CD19-depleted stem cell transplant. This rearrangement joins TRBV30 to TRBJ2-1, with 8 nucleotides matching TRBD1. The source is a boy in the first two years of life who had a stem cell transplant for Wiskott-Aldrich syndrome, so the T cells may come from the graft donor. The DNA of the CDR3 is TGTGCCTGGAGCCAGGGGGCGTACAATGAGCAGTTCTTC. Encoded protein: CAWSQGAYNEQFF.